This TCR beta chain was retrieved from a study of metastatic and nonmetastatic thyroid tumors. Overall study: Malignant and benign thyroid patients had repertoires compared in peripheral blood and tumor or nodule tissue.

TCRdb re-clonotyped the PCR reads via MiXCR. The sample gives more than 8,500 clones, approximately 22% of which show up once; roughly 17% is in the top ten. The table lists this clone with many counts. Thyroid surgery had not been preceded by any treatment in any patient. The CDR3 has 14 residues. V dropped 5 bases and J dropped 4 bases, with 13 bases sitting between them. This receptor was taken from a female donor with papillary thyroid cancer or a benign thyroid nodule (not recorded which). Some clones in this sample may be carry-over from other donors' samples. Sequences were obtained from adjacent normal tissue. V is TRBV12-3 or TRBV12-4 and J is TRBJ2-3; D is tentatively TRBD1 or TRBD2 (7 bases each). DNA for the CDR3: TGTGCCAGCAGTCAGGGGGGGGGGGCAGATACGCAGTATTTT. Translation gives CASSQGGGADTQYF.